This T cell receptor (beta chain) emerged from a study of T cell repertoires in cytomegalovirus infection. Across the study: Public signatures in TCR beta pointed to CMV infection and matching HLA type.

Turning to this clonotype: Its specificity is unknown.

Trimming stripped 5 bases from V and 3 bases from J, with 14 bases between. The CDR3 length is 14 residues. Germline loops: CDR1 SGHVS, CDR2 FQNEAQ. TCRdb ran MiXCR on the reads and lists one entry per CDR3 protein. The sample carries 110,000 or so distinct CDR3 sequences, more than 30% recorded once. The genes are TRBV7-8 and TRBJ2-7; possibly TRBD1 for D (5 bases). The sample was CD8+ T cells from cultured PBMCs, taken from culture after CMV antigen stimulation. The origin of this receptor is a human donor in good health (CMV status not recorded). Some clones in this sample may be carry-over from other donors' samples. The CDR3 DNA reads TGTGCCAGCAGCGTAGGACAAATGAACTACGAGCAGTACTTC. This translates into CASSVGQMNYEQYF.